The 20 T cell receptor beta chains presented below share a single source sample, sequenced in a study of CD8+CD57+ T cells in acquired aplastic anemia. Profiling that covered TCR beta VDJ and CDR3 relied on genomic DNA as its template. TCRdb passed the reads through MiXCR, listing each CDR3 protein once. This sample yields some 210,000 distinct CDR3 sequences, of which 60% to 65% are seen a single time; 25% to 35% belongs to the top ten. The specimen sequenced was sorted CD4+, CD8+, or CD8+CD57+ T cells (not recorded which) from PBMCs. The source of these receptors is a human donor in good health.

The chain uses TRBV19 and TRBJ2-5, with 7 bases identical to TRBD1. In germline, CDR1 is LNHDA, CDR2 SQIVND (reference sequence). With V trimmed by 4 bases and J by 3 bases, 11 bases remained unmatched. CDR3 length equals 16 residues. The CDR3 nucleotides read TGTGCCAGTAGTACTCATTGGACAGGCGAAGAAGAGACCCAGTACTTC. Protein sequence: CASSTHWTGEEETQYF.

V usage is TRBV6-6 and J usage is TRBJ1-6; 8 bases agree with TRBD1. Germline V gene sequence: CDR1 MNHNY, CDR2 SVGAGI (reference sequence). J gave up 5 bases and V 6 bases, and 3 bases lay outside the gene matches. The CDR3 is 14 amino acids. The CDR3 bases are TGTGCCAGCAGCGCGACAGGGGATAATTCACCCCTCCACTTT. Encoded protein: CASSATGDNSPLHF.

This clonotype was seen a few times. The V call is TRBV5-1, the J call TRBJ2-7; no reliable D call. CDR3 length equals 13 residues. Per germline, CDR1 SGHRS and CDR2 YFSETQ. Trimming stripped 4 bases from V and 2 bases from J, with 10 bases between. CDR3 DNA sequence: TGCGCCAGCAGCAGGGATCCTGCCTACGAGCAGTACTTC. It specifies CASSRDPAYEQYF. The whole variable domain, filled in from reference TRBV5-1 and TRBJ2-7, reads KAGVTQTPRYLIKTRGQQVTLSCSPISGHRSVSWYQQTPGQGLQFLFEYFSETQRNKGNFPGRFSGRQFSNSRSEMNVSTLELGDSALYLCASSRDPAYEQYFGPGTRLTVT.

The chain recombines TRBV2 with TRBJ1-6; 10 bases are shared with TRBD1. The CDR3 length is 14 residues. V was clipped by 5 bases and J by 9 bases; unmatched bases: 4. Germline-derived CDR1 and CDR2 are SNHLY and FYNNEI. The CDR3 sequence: CASSKRQGASPLHF. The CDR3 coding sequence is TGTGCCAGCAGTAAGAGACAGGGGGCTTCACCCCTCCACTTT. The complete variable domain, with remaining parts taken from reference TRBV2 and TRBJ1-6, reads EPEVTQTPSHQVTQMGQEVILRCVPISNHLYFYWYRQILGQKVEFLVSFYNNEISEKSEIFDDQFSVERPDGSNFTLKIRSTKLEDSAMYFCASSKRQGASPLHFGNGTRLTVT.

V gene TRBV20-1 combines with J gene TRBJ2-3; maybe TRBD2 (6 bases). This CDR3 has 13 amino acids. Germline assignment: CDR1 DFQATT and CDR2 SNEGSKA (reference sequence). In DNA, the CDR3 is TGCAGCCTTACGGGGGTGGGCACAGATACGCAGTATTTT. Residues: CSLTGVGTDTQYF.

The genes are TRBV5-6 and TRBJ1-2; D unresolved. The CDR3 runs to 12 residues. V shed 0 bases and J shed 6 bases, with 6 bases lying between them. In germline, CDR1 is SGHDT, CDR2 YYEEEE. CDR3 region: CASSLEENGYTF. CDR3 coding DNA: TGTGCCAGCAGCTTGGAAGAAAATGGCTACACCTTC.

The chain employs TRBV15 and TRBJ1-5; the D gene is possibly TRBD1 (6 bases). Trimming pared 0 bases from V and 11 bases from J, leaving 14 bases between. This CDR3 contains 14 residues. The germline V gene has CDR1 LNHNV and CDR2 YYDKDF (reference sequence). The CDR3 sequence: CATSRDPRQDTQHF. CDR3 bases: TGTGCCACCAGCAGAGACCCCAGACAGGACACCCAGCATTTT.

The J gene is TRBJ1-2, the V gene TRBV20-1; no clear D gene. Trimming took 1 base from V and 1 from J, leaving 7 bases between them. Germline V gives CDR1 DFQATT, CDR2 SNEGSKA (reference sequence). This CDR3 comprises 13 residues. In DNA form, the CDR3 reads TGCAGTGCTAGAGTCGGAGATAACTATGGCTACACCTTC. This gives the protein CSARVGDNYGYTF.

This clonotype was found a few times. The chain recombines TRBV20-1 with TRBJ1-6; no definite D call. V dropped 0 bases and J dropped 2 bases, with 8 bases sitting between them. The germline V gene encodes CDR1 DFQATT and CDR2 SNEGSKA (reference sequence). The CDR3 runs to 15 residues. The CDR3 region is CSARDQTAYNSPLHF. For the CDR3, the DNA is TGCAGTGCTAGAGATCAAACAGCCTATAATTCACCCCTCCACTTT.

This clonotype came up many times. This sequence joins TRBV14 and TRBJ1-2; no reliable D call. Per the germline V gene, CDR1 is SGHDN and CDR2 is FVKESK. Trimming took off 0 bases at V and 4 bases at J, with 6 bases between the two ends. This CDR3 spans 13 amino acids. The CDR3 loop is CASSQENTYGYTF. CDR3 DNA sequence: TGTGCCAGCAGCCAAGAAAACACCTATGGCTACACCTTC. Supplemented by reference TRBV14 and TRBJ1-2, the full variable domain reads EAGVTQFPSHSVIEKGQTVTLRCDPISGHDNLYWYRRVMGKEIKFLLHFVKESKQDESGMPNNRFLAERTGGTYSTLKVQPAELEDSGVYFCASSQENTYGYTFGSGTRLTVV.

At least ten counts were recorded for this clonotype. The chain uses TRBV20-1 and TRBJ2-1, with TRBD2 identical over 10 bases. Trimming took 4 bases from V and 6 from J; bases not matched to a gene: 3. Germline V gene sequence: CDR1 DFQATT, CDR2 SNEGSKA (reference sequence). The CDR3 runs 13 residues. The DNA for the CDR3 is TGCAGTGCTACTAGCGGGGGTCTCAATGAGCAGTTCTTC. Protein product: CSATSGGLNEQFF.

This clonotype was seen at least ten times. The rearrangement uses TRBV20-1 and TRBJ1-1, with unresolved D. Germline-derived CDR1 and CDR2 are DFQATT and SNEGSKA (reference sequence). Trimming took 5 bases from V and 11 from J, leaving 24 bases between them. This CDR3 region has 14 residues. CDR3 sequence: CSALPAGVVPWAFF. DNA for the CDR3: TGCAGTGCTCTACCGGCCGGGGTGGTTCCTTGGGCTTTCTTT.

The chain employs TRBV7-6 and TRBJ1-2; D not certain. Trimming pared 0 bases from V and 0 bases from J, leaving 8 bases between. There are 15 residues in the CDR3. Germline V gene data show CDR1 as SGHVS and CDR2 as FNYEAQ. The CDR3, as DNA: TGTGCCAGCAGCTTAGCCCCAGAAGCTAACTATGGCTACACCTTC. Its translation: CASSLAPEANYGYTF.

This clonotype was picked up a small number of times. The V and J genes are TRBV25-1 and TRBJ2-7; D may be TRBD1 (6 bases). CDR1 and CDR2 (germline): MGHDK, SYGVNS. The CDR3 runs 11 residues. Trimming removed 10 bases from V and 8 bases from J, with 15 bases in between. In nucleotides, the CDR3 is TGTGCCATAGAACAGGGTGTGAAGCAGTACTTC. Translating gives CAIEQGVKQYF.

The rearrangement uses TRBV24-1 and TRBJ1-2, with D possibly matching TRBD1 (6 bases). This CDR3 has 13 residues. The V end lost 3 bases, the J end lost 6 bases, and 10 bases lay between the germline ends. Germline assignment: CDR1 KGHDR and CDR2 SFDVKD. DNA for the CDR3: TGTGCCACCAGTGATCACAACAGGGATGGCTACACCTTC. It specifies CATSDHNRDGYTF.

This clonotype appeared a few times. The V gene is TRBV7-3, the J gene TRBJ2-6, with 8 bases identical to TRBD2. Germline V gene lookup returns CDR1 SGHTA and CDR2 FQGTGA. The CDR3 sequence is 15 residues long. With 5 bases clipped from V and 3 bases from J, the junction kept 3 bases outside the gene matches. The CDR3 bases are TGTGCCAGCAGCATAAGCGGGAGTGGGGCCAACGTCCTGACTTTC. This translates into CASSISGSGANVLTF.

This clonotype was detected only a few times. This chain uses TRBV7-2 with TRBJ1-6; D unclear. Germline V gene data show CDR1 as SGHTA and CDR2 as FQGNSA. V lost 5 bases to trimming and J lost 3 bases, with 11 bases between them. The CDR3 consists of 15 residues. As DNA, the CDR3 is TGTGCCAGCAGCCCAAATAGCAACTATAATTCACCCCTCCACTTT. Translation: CASSPNSNYNSPLHF.

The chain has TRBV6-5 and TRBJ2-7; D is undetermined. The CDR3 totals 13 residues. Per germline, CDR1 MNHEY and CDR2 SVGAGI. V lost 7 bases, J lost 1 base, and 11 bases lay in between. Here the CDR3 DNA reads TGTGCCAGCACCAAGACTGGGTCCTACGAGCAGTACTTC. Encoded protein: CASTKTGSYEQYF.

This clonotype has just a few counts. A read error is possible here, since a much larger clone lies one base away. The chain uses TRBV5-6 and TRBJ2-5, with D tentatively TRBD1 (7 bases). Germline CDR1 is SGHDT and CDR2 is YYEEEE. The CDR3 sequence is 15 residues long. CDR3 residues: CVSSYGGGFLETQYF. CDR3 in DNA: TGTGTCAGCAGTTACGGAGGGGGCTTTTTGGAGACCCAGTACTTC.

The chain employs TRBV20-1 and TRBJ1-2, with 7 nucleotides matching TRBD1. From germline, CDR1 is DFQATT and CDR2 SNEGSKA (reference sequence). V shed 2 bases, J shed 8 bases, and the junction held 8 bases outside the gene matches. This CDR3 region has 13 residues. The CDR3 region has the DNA TGCAGTGCTAGATTTCGACAGGGAGGGGGCTACACCTTC. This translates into CSARFRQGGGYTF.